Listed below are T cell receptor beta chains from one sample, sequenced in a study of cytomegalovirus exposure and HLA in healthy donors. Here immunoSEQ multiplex PCR was the method, and the copy in TCRdb shows in-frame clones only, minus some. Of some 130,000 clones listed, 65% to 85% were seen once; the top ten hold around 1.2%. Sample: PBMCs. The receptor set was obtained from a man aged 50 or older in good health and CMV-seronegative. Both conserved end residues are part of each CDR3. D genes are given only for firm matches. Clone size is stated in some rows and not others, as once, few, many or a class when expanded.

size	V	length	J	D	DNA	CDR3
.	TRBV2	13	TRBJ2-7	TRBD1	TGTGCCACCCAGCCCGGACAGGTCTTCGAGCAGTACTTC	CATQPGQVFEQYF
.	TRBV5-4	15	TRBJ2-6	.	TGTGCCAGCAGCACCTACTGGTCTGGGGCCAACGTCCTGACTTTC	CASSTYWSGANVLTF
.	TRBV15	16	TRBJ2-1	.	TGTGCCACCAGCAGAGACAGGACAAGGTCCTACAATGAGCAGTTCTTC	CATSRDRTRSYNEQFF
.	TRBV30	15	TRBJ2-7	TRBD1	TGTGCCTGGAGTGCCCGGACAGGGGTGGGGTACGAGCAGTACTTC	CAWSARTGVGYEQYF
few	TRBV7-8	15	TRBJ1-1	TRBD1	TGTGCCAGCAGCGCTAGACAGGGGAGGGTAACTGAAGCTTTCTTT	CASSARQGRVTEAFF
.	TRBV6-5	10	TRBJ2-5	TRBD2	TGTGTCGCGGGAGGGGAGACCCAGTACTTC	CVAGGETQYF
once	TRBV6-1	13	TRBJ2-7	.	TGTGCCAGCAGTGGGACACCACGGGGGGAGCAGTACTTC	CASSGTPRGEQYF
few	TRBV28	17	TRBJ2-3	TRBD2	TGTGCCAGCAGTTTAATCGGCGCTAGCGGGAGCTCAGATACGCAGTATTTT	CASSLIGASGSSDTQYF
.	TRBV28	13	TRBJ1-2	.	TGTGCCAGCGCCCCCGGTAGAAACTATGGCTACACCTTC	CASAPGRNYGYTF
.	TRBV6-6	14	TRBJ1-1	.	TGTGCCAGCAGTTCCCCGGGTCGGTACACTGAAGCTTTCTTT	CASSSPGRYTEAFF
.	TRBV5-1	13	TRBJ2-2	.	TGCGCCAGCAGCGCACCCAAGCCCGGGGAGCTGTTTTTT	CASSAPKPGELFF
.	TRBV9	14	TRBJ1-4	.	TGTGCCAGCAGCGTAGGGGCTGAGCAGGAAAAACTGTTTTTT	CASSVGAEQEKLFF
.	TRBV4-3	14	TRBJ1-2	.	TGCGCCAGCAGCCAAGAAGTCAGGGAATCTGGCTACACCTTC	CASSQEVRESGYTF
few	TRBV5-8	17	TRBJ2-3	TRBD2	TGTGCCAGCAGCTCCGCCGAAGGGACTAGCCGTTGGGATACGCAGTATTTT	CASSSAEGTSRWDTQYF
.	TRBV9	14	TRBJ2-3	.	TGTGCCAGCAGCGTGCGAGGGAGCACAGATACGCAGTATTTT	CASSVRGSTDTQYF
.	TRBV5-4	16	TRBJ1-4	.	TGTGCCAGCAGCTCGAAAAAACAGGCTTATAATGAAAAACTGTTTTTT	CASSSKKQAYNEKLFF
.	TRBV7-9	11	TRBJ2-7	.	TGTGCCAGCAGCCCTAACTACGAGCAGTACTTC	CASSPNYEQYF
.	TRBV19	16	TRBJ2-3	TRBD1	TGTGCCAGTAGTGCCCAGACAGGGGGCTCCCCAGATACGCAGTATTTT	CASSAQTGGSPDTQYF
.	TRBV10-3	16	TRBJ2-7	.	TGTGCCATCAGTGAGTCTAGGCGGCAGGGTAGACGCGAGCAGTACTTC	CAISESRRQGRREQYF
.	TRBV30	13	TRBJ1-2	TRBD1	TGTGCCAATGGAGGGGGCTGGGACTATGGCTACACCTTC	CANGGGWDYGYTF
.	TRBV7-9	16	TRBJ1-2	TRBD1	TGTGCCAGCAGCTTATCCAGGACAGGGGGCGTCTATGGCTACACCTTC	CASSLSRTGGVYGYTF
.	TRBV5-6	14	TRBJ2-5	.	TGTGCCAGCAGCTTGGGTAGTTACAGGGAGACCCAGTACTTC	CASSLGSYRETQYF
.	TRBV9	13	TRBJ2-7	TRBD1	TGTGCCAGCAGCGTAGGACAGGGGGACGAGCAGTACTTC	CASSVGQGDEQYF
.	TRBV5-1	14	TRBJ2-3	.	TGCGCCAGCAGCTTGGAGAGTGGCACAGATACGCAGTATTTT	CASSLESGTDTQYF
once	TRBV14	13	TRBJ2-1	.	TGTGCCAGCAGCCAAAGTCCAGGGTTTGAGCAGTTCTTC	CASSQSPGFEQFF
.	TRBV5-1	15	TRBJ1-1	TRBD1	TGCGCCAGCAGCCCGGGGACAGCCAAAGGCACTGAAGCTTTCTTT	CASSPGTAKGTEAFF
.	TRBV19	14	TRBJ2-7	TRBD1	TGTGCCAGTAACGACAGGGGAAGCTCCTACGAGCAGTACTTC	CASNDRGSSYEQYF
.	TRBV5-1	14	TRBJ2-1	.	TGCGCCAGCAGCTTGGTCGTTGCGCACAATGAGCAGTTCTTC	CASSLVVAHNEQFF
.	TRBV21-1	17	TRBJ2-3	.	TGTGCCAGCAGCAAAACTAGCGGGGGACCCCGCACAGATACGCAGTATTTT	CASSKTSGGPRTDTQYF
few	TRBV9	16	TRBJ2-3	.	TGTGCCAGCAGCGTAGGTCCCCAGGGTATAGGTGATACGCAGTATTTT	CASSVGPQGIGDTQYF
.	TRBV4-3	13	TRBJ2-3	.	TGCGCCAGCAGCCAAGATTTGGGCGATACGCAGTATTTT	CASSQDLGDTQYF
.	TRBV5-1	18	TRBJ2-2	.	TGCGCCAGCAGCATTGCGGCTGGGGGCGGGCCGAACACCGGGGAGCTGTTTTTT	CASSIAAGGGPNTGELFF
.	TRBV9	14	TRBJ2-7	TRBD1	TGTGCCAGCAGCCGGGACAGCAGCCTACGAGAGCAGTACTTC	CASSRDSSLREQYF
few	TRBV27	14	TRBJ1-4	.	TGTGCCAGCAGTCTCTATAAGACGGGGGAAAAACTGTTTTTT	CASSLYKTGEKLFF
few	TRBV18	17	TRBJ1-5	TRBD1	TGTGCCAGCTCACCACCGGGACAGCCATATAGCAATCAGCCCCAGCATTTT	CASSPPGQPYSNQPQHF
.	TRBV28	17	TRBJ1-4	.	TGTGCCAGCAGTTTTAGGCCTGGCAGGGCTTTTAATGAAAAACTGTTTTTT	CASSFRPGRAFNEKLFF
.	TRBV21-1	15	TRBJ1-1	.	TGTGCCAGCAGCAAAGGGGGGGGTAAGCACACTGAAGCTTTCTTT	CASSKGGGKHTEAFF
few	TRBV19	15	TRBJ2-1	TRBD2	TGTGCCACCCTTCCGGCGGGAGGCCTCTACAATGAGCAGTTCTTC	CATLPAGGLYNEQFF
once	TRBV28	14	TRBJ2-7	TRBD1	TGTGCCAGCAGGGGACAGGGGGCGCTGAGGGAGCAGTACTTC	CASRGQGALREQYF
.	TRBV6-1	14	TRBJ2-5	TRBD1	TGTGCCAGCACCGACAGGGGGCGCGTAGAGACCCAGTACTTC	CASTDRGRVETQYF
.	TRBV5-6	16	TRBJ2-1	TRBD2	TGTGCCAGCAACTCAGGGGCGCAGCGGGAGTCAAATGAGCAGTTCTTC	CASNSGAQRESNEQFF
.	TRBV27	14	TRBJ1-1	.	TGTGCCAGCAGGCCCAGATCTACGGGCACTGAAGCTTTCTTT	CASRPRSTGTEAFF